This TCR beta chain was retrieved from a study of CD8+ T cells in alopecia areata. Per germline, CDR1 MNHNS and CDR2 SASEGT. Trimming at V came to 8 bases and at J to 4 bases, leaving 5 bases not matched to a gene. The CDR3 is 13 residues long. Extracted from the samples, RNA was reverse transcribed into cDNA to serve as the sequencing template. Sequencing was performed with immunoSEQ multiplex PCR; in TCRdb, only in-frame clones are kept and a portion is missing. Here the sample spans fewer than 150,000 clones, approximately 53% being singletons. This clonotype was sampled from a human donor with alopecia areata. J is TRBJ1-2 and V is TRBV6-1, with 9 bases aligning to TRBD1. The sample consisted of CD4+ T cells sorted from blood, taken at week 0. The CDR3 reads CASDRGNSYGYTF. For the CDR3, the DNA is TGTGCCAGCGACAGGGGGAACTCCTATGGCTACACCTTC.